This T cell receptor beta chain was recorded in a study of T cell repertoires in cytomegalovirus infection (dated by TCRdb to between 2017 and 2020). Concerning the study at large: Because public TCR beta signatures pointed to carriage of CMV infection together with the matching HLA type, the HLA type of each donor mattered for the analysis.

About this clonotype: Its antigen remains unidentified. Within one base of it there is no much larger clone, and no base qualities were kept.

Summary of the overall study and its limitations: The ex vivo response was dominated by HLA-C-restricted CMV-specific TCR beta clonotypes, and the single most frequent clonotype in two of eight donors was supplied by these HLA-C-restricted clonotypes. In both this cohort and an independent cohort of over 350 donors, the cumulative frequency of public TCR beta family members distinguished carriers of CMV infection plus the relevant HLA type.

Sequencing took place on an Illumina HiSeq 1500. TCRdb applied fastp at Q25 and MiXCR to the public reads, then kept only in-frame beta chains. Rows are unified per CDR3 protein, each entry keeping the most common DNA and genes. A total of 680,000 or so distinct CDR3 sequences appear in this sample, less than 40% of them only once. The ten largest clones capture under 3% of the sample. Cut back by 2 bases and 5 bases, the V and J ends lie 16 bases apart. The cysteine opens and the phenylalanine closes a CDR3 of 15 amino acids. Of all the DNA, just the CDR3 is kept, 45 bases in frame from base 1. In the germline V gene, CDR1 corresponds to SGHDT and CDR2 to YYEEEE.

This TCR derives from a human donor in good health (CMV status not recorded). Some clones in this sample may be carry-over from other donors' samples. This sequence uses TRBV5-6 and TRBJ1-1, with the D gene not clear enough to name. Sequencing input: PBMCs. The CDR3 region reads CASSLGSGSGTEAFF. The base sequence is TGTGCCAGCAGCTTAGGTTCGGGATCCGGGACTGAAGCTTTCTTT.